This section outlines one TCR beta chain sequence together with its context. The target of this receptor is not known. One base away there is no much larger clone; base qualities are not given. The CDR3, cysteine through phenylalanine, is 17 amino acids long. Of all the DNA, just the CDR3 is kept, 51 bases in frame from base 1. Compared with germline, V lacks 5 bases and J lacks 13 bases; bases without a gene match: 16. Taken from the germline V gene, the CDR1 and CDR2 loops are SGHTA and FQGNSA. The immunoSEQ Assay, a bias-controlled multiplex PCR, was used to amplify TCRbeta CDR3 regions from genomic DNA. For the original study's pipeline: Within the assay, amplification of reference gene primers was used to estimate how many nucleated cells each sample contained. To quantify the absolute abundance of each unique TCRbeta CDR3 rearrangement, sequence reads were collapsed and filtered. For each sample, productive Simpson clonality was calculated as the square root of Simpson's diversity index over productive rearrangements. As stored in TCRdb, this immuneACCESS dataset retains in-frame rearrangements with V and J assigned. A fraction of the clones does not appear; measured against another copy, unresolved V genes explain less than half of the discrepancy, and the remainder lacks a known reason. The V and J calls and clone size are taken from that table; D and trimming were inferred from the DNA. The sample table shows about 250,000 clones, and more than 65% are seen once. Of the sample, roughly 7.9% falls within the top ten clones.

This record comes from a study of blood T cell repertoires in COVID-19 (dated by TCRdb to 2020 to 2021). Regarding the research as a whole: Samples covering the acute and convalescent phases of COVID-19 were provided by collaborators in the United States, Italy and Spain. Samples came from the ongoing ImmuneRACE study (first 160 participants) plus 1,254 subjects from 6 global collaborators. The sample metadata nearly always contained a de-identified subject ID, COVID-19 status, age in years and sex. HLA class I and class II types, where available, came from metadata supplied by the sample provider rather than from assay-based typing. The repertoires were released in a freely available public database intended as a resource for research on the immune response to SARS-CoV-2. Deeply sampled blood TCRbeta repertoires from subjects exposed to, actively infected with, or recovered from COVID-19 were included in the dataset. The prospective study material was composed of cDNA or gDNA derived from T cells, B-cell-depleted T cells, or PBMCs.

The collaborating institutions used their own protocols to collect whole blood in K2EDTA tubes. For TCRbeta analysis, collaborators shipped samples in one of three forms: frozen whole blood, isolated PBMCs, or DNA extracted from either of those sample types. General findings and caveats noted by the study authors: How much clinical and demographic metadata was included differed by source and by participant, and the metadata was provided uncurated.

The chain is encoded by TRBV7-2 joined to TRBJ2-1; TRBD2 fits 14 bases in the junction. This receptor was obtained from a woman of 80 years or more with acute or convalescent COVID-19. The sequenced material came from peripheral blood. The DNA sequence follows: TGTGCCAGCAGCCCCTTTAGGCGGACTAGCGGGAGGAGGAATCAGTTCTTC. It is translated as CASSPFRRTSGRRNQFF.